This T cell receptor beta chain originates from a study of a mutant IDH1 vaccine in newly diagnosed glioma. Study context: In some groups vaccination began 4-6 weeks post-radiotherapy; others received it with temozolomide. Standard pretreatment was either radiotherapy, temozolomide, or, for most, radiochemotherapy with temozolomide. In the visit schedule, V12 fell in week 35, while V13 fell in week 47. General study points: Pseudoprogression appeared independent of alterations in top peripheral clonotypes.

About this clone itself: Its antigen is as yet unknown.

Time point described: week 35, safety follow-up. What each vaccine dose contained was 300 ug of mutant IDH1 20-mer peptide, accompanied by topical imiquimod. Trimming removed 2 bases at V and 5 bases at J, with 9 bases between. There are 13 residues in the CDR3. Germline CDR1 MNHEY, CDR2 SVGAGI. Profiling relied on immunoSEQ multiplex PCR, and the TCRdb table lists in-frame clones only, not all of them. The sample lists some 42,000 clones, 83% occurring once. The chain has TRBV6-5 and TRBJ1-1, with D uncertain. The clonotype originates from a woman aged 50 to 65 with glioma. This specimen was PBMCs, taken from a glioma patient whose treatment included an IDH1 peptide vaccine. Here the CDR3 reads CASSYGGKTEAFF. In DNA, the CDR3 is TGTGCCAGCAGTTACGGCGGAAAGACTGAAGCTTTCTTT.